A selection of T cell receptor beta chains follows, all from one sample in a study of OX40 agonist ivuxolimab in advanced cancers. Clones were read by immunoSEQ multiplex PCR, and TCRdb kept only the in-frame ones, dropping some. The data contain roughly 26,000 clones, roughly 89% of them singletons. This material consisted of CD4+ or CD8+ T cells sorted from blood, taken in a trial of the OX40 agonist ivuxolimab. These receptors were collected from an adult with an advanced solid tumor such as melanoma, head and neck, liver or kidney cancer. The conserved cysteine and the conserved F or W are not part of the CDR3 here. Each record gives: V gene, clone size, J gene, D gene, CDR3 protein. D genes are given only for firm matches. Clone sizes are given selectively: once, few, many, or a class where the clone is expanded.

V gene: TRBV27
clone size: -
J gene: TRBJ1-5
D gene: -
CDR3 protein: ASSVPGQPQH

V gene: TRBV7-7
clone size: -
J gene: TRBJ2-2
D gene: TRBD2
CDR3 protein: ASSPYAGGANTGELF

V gene: TRBV19
clone size: -
J gene: TRBJ2-3
D gene: TRBD1
CDR3 protein: ASSIGQGVLSTDTQY

V gene: TRBV28
clone size: -
J gene: TRBJ2-7
D gene: TRBD1
CDR3 protein: ASSTKTGAAYEQY

V gene: TRBV7-9
clone size: few
J gene: TRBJ2-7
D gene: TRBD2
CDR3 protein: ASSKESGSYYEQY

V gene: TRBV13
clone size: once
J gene: TRBJ1-2
D gene: TRBD1
CDR3 protein: ASSKDRPANYGYT

V gene: TRBV7-9
clone size: -
J gene: TRBJ2-5
D gene: TRBD1
CDR3 protein: ASSPKGQGEETQY

V gene: TRBV29-1
clone size: -
J gene: TRBJ2-3
D gene: -
CDR3 protein: SVGGTTDTQY

V gene: TRBV7-7
clone size: -
J gene: TRBJ2-5
D gene: TRBD1
CDR3 protein: ASSAHRDREETQY

V gene: TRBV28
clone size: medium-sized
J gene: TRBJ2-4
D gene: -
CDR3 protein: ASTAGSNIQY

V gene: TRBV5-1
clone size: -
J gene: TRBJ2-5
D gene: TRBD1
CDR3 protein: ASSIGQAGAETQY

V gene: TRBV4-3
clone size: once
J gene: TRBJ1-1
D gene: TRBD1
CDR3 protein: ASSQDRTNTEAF

V gene: TRBV4-1
clone size: few
J gene: TRBJ1-2
D gene: -
CDR3 protein: ASSQDRANYGYT

V gene: TRBV9
clone size: -
J gene: TRBJ2-5
D gene: -
CDR3 protein: ASSETEIQETQY

V gene: TRBV4-3
clone size: -
J gene: TRBJ2-3
D gene: TRBD1
CDR3 protein: ASSQGQGPGADTQY

V gene: TRBV2
clone size: -
J gene: TRBJ1-1
D gene: TRBD1
CDR3 protein: ANTGQMNTEAF

V gene: TRBV28
clone size: -
J gene: TRBJ2-7
D gene: -
CDR3 protein: ASSYLGPYEQY

V gene: TRBV6-5
clone size: -
J gene: TRBJ2-3
D gene: -
CDR3 protein: ASSYSLREGRDTQY

V gene: TRBV7-6
clone size: -
J gene: TRBJ1-1
D gene: -
CDR3 protein: ASSLGGRALTTEAF

V gene: TRBV30
clone size: -
J gene: TRBJ1-1
D gene: -
CDR3 protein: AWSVFQSHTEAF

V gene: TRBV4-1
clone size: -
J gene: TRBJ2-4
D gene: TRBD2
CDR3 protein: ASSQVLSGGGAKNIQY

V gene: TRBV7-1
clone size: once
J gene: TRBJ2-7
D gene: TRBD1
CDR3 protein: ASSLEVGQGVYEQY

V gene: TRBV7-8
clone size: -
J gene: TRBJ2-7
D gene: -
CDR3 protein: ASSPQTGDMYEQY

V gene: TRBV6-1
clone size: -
J gene: TRBJ2-7
D gene: -
CDR3 protein: ASSEEIGGAPYEQY

V gene: TRBV11-2
clone size: -
J gene: TRBJ1-2
D gene: -
CDR3 protein: ASSLGGGDYGYT

V gene: TRBV4-2
clone size: -
J gene: TRBJ1-6
D gene: -
CDR3 protein: ASSQDLGVYSYNSPLH

V gene: TRBV11-3
clone size: -
J gene: TRBJ2-1
D gene: TRBD1
CDR3 protein: ASSLGTGEYNEQF

V gene: TRBV6-5
clone size: -
J gene: TRBJ2-7
D gene: TRBD1
CDR3 protein: ASSPGGGNEQY

V gene: TRBV18
clone size: -
J gene: TRBJ1-2
D gene: TRBD1
CDR3 protein: ASSPPGQGAYGYT

V gene: TRBV27
clone size: -
J gene: TRBJ2-7
D gene: TRBD2
CDR3 protein: ASSVGTSGRSEQY

V gene: TRBV29-1
clone size: -
J gene: TRBJ1-1
D gene: -
CDR3 protein: SLQLPEYTEAF

V gene: TRBV27
clone size: medium-sized
J gene: TRBJ2-5
D gene: TRBD2
CDR3 protein: ASSLRGSGGQETQY

V gene: TRBV5-6
clone size: -
J gene: TRBJ2-3
D gene: TRBD1
CDR3 protein: ASSSGTVGTQY

V gene: TRBV7-3
clone size: -
J gene: TRBJ2-1
D gene: TRBD1
CDR3 protein: ASSKDRDQFYNEQF

V gene: TRBV9
clone size: -
J gene: TRBJ2-3
D gene: -
CDR3 protein: ASSVEQKRADTQY

V gene: TRBV9
clone size: -
J gene: TRBJ1-3
D gene: -
CDR3 protein: ASSVGRNSGNTIY

V gene: TRBV13
clone size: few
J gene: TRBJ1-1
D gene: -
CDR3 protein: ASSQLRFGAGAAF

V gene: TRBV14
clone size: once
J gene: TRBJ2-7
D gene: -
CDR3 protein: ASSLTNTYEQY

V gene: TRBV27
clone size: -
J gene: TRBJ2-7
D gene: -
CDR3 protein: ASSFGEDYEQY

V gene: TRBV28
clone size: -
J gene: TRBJ2-7
D gene: TRBD1
CDR3 protein: ASNSAGTGVEEQY

V gene: TRBV11-2
clone size: -
J gene: TRBJ2-2
D gene: -
CDR3 protein: ASSLSRGNTGELF

V gene: TRBV6-5
clone size: -
J gene: TRBJ2-3
D gene: -
CDR3 protein: ASGTMPDTQY

V gene: TRBV4-3
clone size: -
J gene: TRBJ1-2
D gene: -
CDR3 protein: ASSQDGRSYT

V gene: TRBV13
clone size: -
J gene: TRBJ2-1
D gene: -
CDR3 protein: ASSSSPNEQF

V gene: TRBV29-1
clone size: -
J gene: TRBJ2-2
D gene: -
CDR3 protein: SVGGSRTGELF

V gene: TRBV27
clone size: -
J gene: TRBJ2-1
D gene: TRBD1
CDR3 protein: ASSLQGPYNEQF

V gene: TRBV28
clone size: -
J gene: TRBJ2-7
D gene: TRBD2
CDR3 protein: ASSLLAGVRLEQY

V gene: TRBV28
clone size: once
J gene: TRBJ2-1
D gene: -
CDR3 protein: ASRLTIVDEQF

V gene: TRBV19
clone size: -
J gene: TRBJ2-5
D gene: TRBD1
CDR3 protein: ASSITGVFQETQY

V gene: TRBV19
clone size: once
J gene: TRBJ1-5
D gene: -
CDR3 protein: ASSIPLQGGWQPQH

V gene: TRBV7-9
clone size: -
J gene: TRBJ2-3
D gene: -
CDR3 protein: ASSLDVLSDTQY

V gene: TRBV18
clone size: once
J gene: TRBJ1-1
D gene: -
CDR3 protein: ASSQEGWSGMNTEAF

V gene: TRBV21-1
clone size: -
J gene: TRBJ2-5
D gene: -
CDR3 protein: ASTEGGGHETQY